The 17 T cell receptor beta chains in this list originate from one sample, sequenced in a study of tumor and adjacent non-tumor tissue in lung cancer. The template was RNA from unsorted bulk tissue. More than 3 cm separated this lung sample from the edge of the tumor. The library came from three nested PCR rounds adapted from ARM-PCR protocols. Using its own MiXCR run on the multiplex PCR reads, TCRdb lists one record per CDR3 protein. The data show some 100,000 distinct CDR3 sequences, 60% to 80% seen once. The sequenced material came from distant non-tumor lung tissue. These receptors were obtained from a man aged 55 to 70 with non-small cell lung cancer.

About this clonotype itself: Since a much larger clone is just one base distant, this may be a read error. The V gene is TRBV4-3, the J gene TRBJ2-1; the match to TRBD2 covers 8 bases. This CDR3 is 18 amino acids long. Per the germline V gene, CDR1 is LGHNA and CDR2 is YSLEER. CDR3 region: CASSQILLAGSSYSEQFF. In DNA form, the CDR3 reads TGCGCCAGCAGCCAGATTCTATTAGCGGGGAGCTCCTACAGTGAGCAGTTCTTC.

A note on this clonotype: Sequence at one end of the junction differs from germline and may be a read error. CDR3 protein: CAGRRSAIGELFF. CDR3 nucleotides: TGTGCCGGCAGAAGGTCGGCCATCGGGGAGCTGTTTTTT. The chain is built from TRBV6-5 and TRBJ2-2; D is undetermined. The CDR3 is made up of 13 amino acids. Germline values: CDR1 MNHEY, CDR2 SVGAGI.

This chain links TRBV20-1 with TRBJ2-7; maybe TRBD1 (6 bases). This CDR3 has 16 residues. CDR1 and CDR2 from the germline V gene are DFQATT and SNEGSKA (reference sequence). V lost 3 bases and J lost 7, with 25 bases in between. For the CDR3, the DNA is TGCAGTGCTAGGACAGGAGACTATCCCTTTCATGGGGAGCAGTACTTC. Its protein is CSARTGDYPFHGEQYF.

With respect to this clonotype: Since the CDR3 does not end with the conserved phenylalanine or tryptophan, this likely comes from a read error. CDR3 loop: CASSFSGQSIDTQYL. The DNA for the CDR3 is TGTGCCAGCAGTTTCTCGGGACAGAGCATAGATACGCAGTATCTT. The chain is built from TRBV12-3 or TRBV12-4 and TRBJ2-3; TRBD1 aligns across 7 bases. The CDR3 length is 15 residues.

The chain uses TRBV20-1 and TRBJ2-1; perhaps TRBD2 as D (6 bases). CDR3 length equals 18 residues. Germline CDR1 reads DFQATT; CDR2 reads SNEGSKA (reference sequence). V dropped 1 base and J dropped 2 bases, with 21 bases sitting between them. DNA for the CDR3: TGCAGTGCTAGAGGGGGTCTCATAGTGGGAGGCCCCTACAATGAGCAGTTCTTC. Translated: CSARGGLIVGGPYNEQFF.

The rearrangement links TRBV7-3 to TRBJ2-1; the D is unclear. This CDR3 has 14 amino acids. With 1 base removed from V and 8 bases from J, the gap between germline ends came to 12 bases. Germline V gene data show CDR1 as SGHTA and CDR2 as FQGTGA. CDR3 in amino acids: CASSLNGPGHEQFF. CDR3 DNA sequence: TGTGCCAGCAGCTTAAATGGGCCCGGGCATGAGCAGTTCTTC.

This clonotype was seen many times. This chain joins TRBV7-9 and TRBJ1-4, with 7 bases fitting TRBD1. This CDR3 contains 14 residues. V lost 0 bases and J lost 5; bases outside the gene matches: 0. Germline lookup yields CDR1 SEHNR and CDR2 FQNEAQ (reference sequence). CDR3 loop: CASSLAGQNEKLFF. Written as DNA, the CDR3 is TGTGCCAGCAGCTTAGCGGGACAGAATGAAAAACTGTTTTTT.

On this clonotype: A much larger clone differs by one base, so this may be a read error. V gene TRBV28 combines with J gene TRBJ2-7, with 7 bases identical to TRBD1. This CDR3 has 14 residues. Germline V gene sequence: CDR1 MDHEN, CDR2 SYDVKM. Here the CDR3 reads CASSPTGMVYERYF. The CDR3 DNA is TGTGCCAGCAGTCCGACAGGGATGGTCTACGAGCGGTACTTC.

As for this clonotype: Without the conserved terminal phenylalanine or tryptophan, this CDR3 likely stems from a read error. The CDR3 DNA reads TGCGCCAGCAGCCAAGTAGCTCGGGGAGGGGGCGTTTCGCCCTACGAGCAGTACTAC. This codes for CASSQVARGGGVSPYEQYY. The chain joins TRBV4-1 to TRBJ2-7; either TRBD1 or TRBD2 may fit D (7 bases each). V lost 1 base and J 2 bases, leaving 24 bases between the germline ends. The length of the CDR3 is 19 residues. Germline V gene data show CDR1 as MGHRA and CDR2 as YSYEKL.

This clonotype was found a few times. This may be a read error: a much more frequent sequence differs by one nucleotide. The chain couples TRBV11-2 to TRBJ2-7; 9 bases match TRBD1. The CDR3 length is 12 residues. Germline values: CDR1 SGHAT, CDR2 FQNNGV. CDR3 in DNA: TGTGCCAGCACCTGGGAACAGGGGGCATTACAGTTC. Translating gives CASTWEQGALQF.

This clonotype occurred a few times. The chain combines TRBV24-1 with TRBJ2-2; D is perhaps TRBD2 (5 bases). CDR1 is KGHDR, CDR2 SFDVKD, per germline. The CDR3 length is 14 residues. V was shortened by 5 bases and J by 0 bases, with 6 bases between the two germline ends. The CDR3 is CATSVSANTGELFF. In nucleotides, the CDR3 is TGTGCCACCAGTGTTAGCGCGAACACCGGGGAGCTGTTTTTT.

Concerning this clonotype: One junction end does not reproduce the germline sequence, and a read error may be involved. V usage is TRBV11-2 and J usage is TRBJ2-4; TRBD1 is a possible D gene (6 bases). CDR1 SGHAT and CDR2 FQNNGV come from the germline V gene. This CDR3 has 16 amino acids. The CDR3 nucleotides are TGTGCCAGCAGCTTAGTTTTTAGACAGGACAAAAGCATTCAGTACTTC. Translation: CASSLVFRQDKSIQYF.

The gene calls are TRBV5-1 and TRBJ2-7; TRBD2 matches 9 bases. The CDR3 sequence is 16 residues long. V was clipped by 3 bases and J by 2 bases; unmatched bases: 9. CDR1 and CDR2 (germline): SGHRS, YFSETQ. CDR3: CASSSNGLALTYEQYF. CDR3 bases: TGCGCCAGCAGCTCCAACGGACTAGCGTTGACCTACGAGCAGTACTTC.

V and J are TRBV20-1 and TRBJ2-1; no clear D gene. The ends were cut back, 5 bases at V and 8 bases at J, with 13 bases in the middle. Germline CDR1 DFQATT, CDR2 SNEGSKA (reference sequence). The CDR3 totals 12 residues. The CDR3 DNA sequence: TGCAGTGCTCCTCCCCTAGGAGATGAGCAGTTCTTC. Its translation is CSAPPLGDEQFF.

V is TRBV9 and J is TRBJ2-3; TRBD2 aligns across 7 bases. The CDR3 runs 16 residues. V gave up 3 bases and J gave up 4 bases; unmatched junction bases: 11. CDR1 and CDR2 from the germline V gene are SGDLS and YYNGEE. The CDR3 region has the DNA TGTGCCAGCAGCGCCTCAGGACTAGTTTTGGCAGATACGCAGTATTTT. Protein: CASSASGLVLADTQYF.

This clonotype was seen many times. This chain joins TRBV20-1 and TRBJ2-1; 7 bases agree with TRBD1. V lost 3 bases to trimming and J lost 8 bases; unmatched junction nucleotides: 7. CDR1 is DFQATT, CDR2 SNEGSKA, per germline (reference sequence). The CDR3 has 13 residues. This CDR3 is CSASKRGRDEQFF. CDR3 bases: TGCAGTGCTAGTAAAAGGGGGCGGGATGAGCAGTTCTTC.

Concerning this clonotype itself: This CDR3 is missing its conserved last phenylalanine or tryptophan, likely due to a read error. The chain uses TRBV6-1 and TRBJ2-5; D is perhaps TRBD2 (5 bases). V was cut by 6 bases and J by 6 bases, with 14 bases left in between. CDR1 is MNHNS, CDR2 SASEGT, per germline. The CDR3 covers 13 residues. The CDR3 region has the DNA TGTGCCAGCAGCGACTCCGAGGGTCAGACCCAGTACTTA. This codes for CASSDSEGQTQYL.